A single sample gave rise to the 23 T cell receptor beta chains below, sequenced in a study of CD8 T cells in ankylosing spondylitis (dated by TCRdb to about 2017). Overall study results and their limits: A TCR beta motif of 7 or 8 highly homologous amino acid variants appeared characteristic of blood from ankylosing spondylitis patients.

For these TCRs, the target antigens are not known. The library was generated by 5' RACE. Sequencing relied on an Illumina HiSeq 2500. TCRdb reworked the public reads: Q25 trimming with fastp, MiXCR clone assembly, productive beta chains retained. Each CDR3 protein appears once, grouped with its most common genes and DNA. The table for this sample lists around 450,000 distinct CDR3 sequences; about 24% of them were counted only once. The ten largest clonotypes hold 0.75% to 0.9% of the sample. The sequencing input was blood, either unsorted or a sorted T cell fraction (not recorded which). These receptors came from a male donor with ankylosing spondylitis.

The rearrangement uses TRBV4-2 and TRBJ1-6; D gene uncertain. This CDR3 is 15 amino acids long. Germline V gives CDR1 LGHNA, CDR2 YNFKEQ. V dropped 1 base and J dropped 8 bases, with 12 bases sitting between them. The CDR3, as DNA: TGTGCCAGCAGCCAAGGAGGGAGAAGAGATTCACCCCTCCACTTT. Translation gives CASSQGGRRDSPLHF.

The CDR3 region is CASSLTSGGDVEAFF. The CDR3, as DNA: TGTGCCAGCAGCTTAACATCCGGGGGCGATGTTGAAGCTTTCTTT. The gene calls are TRBV11-2 and TRBJ1-1; a possible D gene is TRBD1 (6 bases). Trimming pared 2 bases from V and 7 bases from J, leaving 17 bases between. This CDR3 is 15 amino acids long. Germline values: CDR1 SGHAT, CDR2 FQNNGV.

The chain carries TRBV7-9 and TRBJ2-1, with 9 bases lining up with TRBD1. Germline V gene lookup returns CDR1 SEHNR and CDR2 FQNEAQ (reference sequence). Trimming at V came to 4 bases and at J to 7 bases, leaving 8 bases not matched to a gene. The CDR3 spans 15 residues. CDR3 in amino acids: CASSSPGQGGNEQFF. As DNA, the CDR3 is TGTGCCAGCAGCTCCCCGGGACAGGGTGGGAATGAGCAGTTCTTC.

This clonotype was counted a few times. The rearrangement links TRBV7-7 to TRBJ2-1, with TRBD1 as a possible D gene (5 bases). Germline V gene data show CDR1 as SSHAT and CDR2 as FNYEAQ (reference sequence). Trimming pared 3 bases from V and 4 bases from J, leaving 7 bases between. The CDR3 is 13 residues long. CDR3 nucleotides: TGTGCCAGCAGCTTGACAGTTTACAATGAGCAGTTCTTC. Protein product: CASSLTVYNEQFF.

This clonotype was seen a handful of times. DNA of the CDR3: TGTGCCAGCAGCTTAGCAGGACAGTTCGCCGAGCAGTACTTC. The encoded protein is CASSLAGQFAEQYF. V gene TRBV7-6 combines with J gene TRBJ2-7, with a possible D match to TRBD1 (6 bases). CDR3 length: 14 amino acids. With 0 bases removed from V and 6 bases from J, the gap between germline ends came to 12 bases. The germline CDR1 and CDR2 sequences are SGHVS and FNYEAQ.

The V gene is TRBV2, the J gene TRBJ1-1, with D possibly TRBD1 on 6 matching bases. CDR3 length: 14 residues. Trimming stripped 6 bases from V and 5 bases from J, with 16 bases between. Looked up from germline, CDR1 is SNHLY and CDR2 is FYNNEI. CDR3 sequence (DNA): TGTGCCAGCAGAGCAGGGGTCGGGAGTACTGAAGCTTTCTTT. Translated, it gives CASRAGVGSTEAFF.

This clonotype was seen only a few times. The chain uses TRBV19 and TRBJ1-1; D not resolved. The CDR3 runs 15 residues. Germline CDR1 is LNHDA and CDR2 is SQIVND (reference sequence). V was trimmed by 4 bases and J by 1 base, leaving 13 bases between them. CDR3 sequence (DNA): TGTGCCAGTAGTACCCTGGGAATTCGGAACACTGAAGCTTTCTTT. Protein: CASSTLGIRNTEAFF.

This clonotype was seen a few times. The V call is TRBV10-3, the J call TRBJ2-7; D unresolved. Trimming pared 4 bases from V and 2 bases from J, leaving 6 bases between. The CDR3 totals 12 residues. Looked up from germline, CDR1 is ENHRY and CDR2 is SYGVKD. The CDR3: CAISVGTYEQYF. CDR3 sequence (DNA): TGTGCCATCAGTGTGGGCACCTACGAGCAGTACTTC.

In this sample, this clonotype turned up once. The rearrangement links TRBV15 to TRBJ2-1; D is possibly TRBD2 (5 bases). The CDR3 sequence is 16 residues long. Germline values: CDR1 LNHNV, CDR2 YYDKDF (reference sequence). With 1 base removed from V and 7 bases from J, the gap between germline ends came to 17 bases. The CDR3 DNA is TGTGCCACCAGCAGAGGATGGGCGGGTATGGGGAATGAGCAGTTCTTC. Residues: CATSRGWAGMGNEQFF.

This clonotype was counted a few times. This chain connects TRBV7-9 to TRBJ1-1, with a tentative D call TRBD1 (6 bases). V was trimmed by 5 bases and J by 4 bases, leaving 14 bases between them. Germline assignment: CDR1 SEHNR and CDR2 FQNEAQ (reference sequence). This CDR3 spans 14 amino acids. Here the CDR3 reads CASSVRGGGTEAFF. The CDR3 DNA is TGTGCCAGCAGCGTCCGAGGAGGGGGCACTGAAGCTTTCTTT.

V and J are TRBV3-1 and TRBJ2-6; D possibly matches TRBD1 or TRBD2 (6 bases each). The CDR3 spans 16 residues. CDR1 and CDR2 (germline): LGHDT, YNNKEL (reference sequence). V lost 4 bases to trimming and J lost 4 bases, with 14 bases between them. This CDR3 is CASSPSWGAGANVLTF. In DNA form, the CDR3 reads TGTGCCAGCAGCCCTAGTTGGGGGGCCGGGGCCAACGTCCTGACTTTC.

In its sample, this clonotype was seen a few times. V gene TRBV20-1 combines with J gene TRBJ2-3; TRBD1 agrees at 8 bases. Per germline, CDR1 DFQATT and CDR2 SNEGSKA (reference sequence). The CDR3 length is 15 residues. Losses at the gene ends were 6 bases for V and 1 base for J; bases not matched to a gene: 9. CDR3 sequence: CSAMDRVPGTDTQYF. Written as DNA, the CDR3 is TGCAGTGCAATGGACAGGGTTCCTGGCACAGATACGCAGTATTTT.

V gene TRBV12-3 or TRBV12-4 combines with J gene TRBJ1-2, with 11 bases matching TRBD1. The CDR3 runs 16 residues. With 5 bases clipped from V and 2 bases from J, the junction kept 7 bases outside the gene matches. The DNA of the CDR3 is TGTGCCAGCAGTCCGTCGGGACAGGGGGGAAACTATGGCTACACCTTC. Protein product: CASSPSGQGGNYGYTF.

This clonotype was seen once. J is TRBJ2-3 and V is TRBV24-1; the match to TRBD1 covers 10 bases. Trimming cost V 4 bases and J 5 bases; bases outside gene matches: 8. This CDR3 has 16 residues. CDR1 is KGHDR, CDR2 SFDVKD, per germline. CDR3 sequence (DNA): TGTGCCACCAGTGACCCCAGGACAGGGGGTTTAGATACGCAGTATTTT. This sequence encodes CATSDPRTGGLDTQYF.

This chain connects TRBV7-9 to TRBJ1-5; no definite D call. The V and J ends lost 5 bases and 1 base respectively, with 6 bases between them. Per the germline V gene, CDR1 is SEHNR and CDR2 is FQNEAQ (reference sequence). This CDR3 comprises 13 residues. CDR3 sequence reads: CASSPESNQPQHF. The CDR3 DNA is TGTGCCAGCAGCCCTGAGAGCAATCAGCCCCAGCATTTT.

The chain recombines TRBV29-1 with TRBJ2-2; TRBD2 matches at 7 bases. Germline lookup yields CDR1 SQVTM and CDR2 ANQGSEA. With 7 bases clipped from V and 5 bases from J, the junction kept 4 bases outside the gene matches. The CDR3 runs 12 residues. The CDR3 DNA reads TGCAGCGCCGGCGGGGGAACCGGGGAGCTGTTTTTT. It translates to CSAGGGTGELFF.

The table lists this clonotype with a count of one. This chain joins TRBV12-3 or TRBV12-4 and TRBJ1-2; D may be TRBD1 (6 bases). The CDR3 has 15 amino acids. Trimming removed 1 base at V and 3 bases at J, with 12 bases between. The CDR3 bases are TGTGCCAGCAGTTTAGGGGGGGCGCTTGACTATGGCTACACCTTC. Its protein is CASSLGGALDYGYTF.

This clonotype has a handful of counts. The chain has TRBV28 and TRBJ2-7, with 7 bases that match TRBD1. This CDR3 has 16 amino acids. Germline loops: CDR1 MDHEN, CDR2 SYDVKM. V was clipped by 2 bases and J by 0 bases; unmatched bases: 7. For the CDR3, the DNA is TGTGCCAGCAGTTTAACGACAGGGATGGCCTCCTACGAGCAGTACTTC. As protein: CASSLTTGMASYEQYF. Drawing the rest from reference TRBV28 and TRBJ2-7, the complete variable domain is DVKVTQSSRYLVKRTGEKVFLECVQDMDHENMFWYRQDPGLGLRLIYFSYDVKMKEKGDIPEGYSVSREKKERFSLILESASTNQTSMYLCASSLTTGMASYEQYFGPGTRLTVT.

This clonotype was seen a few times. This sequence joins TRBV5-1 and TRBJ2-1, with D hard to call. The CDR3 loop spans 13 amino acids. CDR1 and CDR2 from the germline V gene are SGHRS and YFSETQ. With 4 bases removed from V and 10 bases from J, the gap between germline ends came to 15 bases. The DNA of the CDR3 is TGCGCCAGCAGCGAGACTGAACCTGGGGAGCAGTTCTTC. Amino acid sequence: CASSETEPGEQFF.

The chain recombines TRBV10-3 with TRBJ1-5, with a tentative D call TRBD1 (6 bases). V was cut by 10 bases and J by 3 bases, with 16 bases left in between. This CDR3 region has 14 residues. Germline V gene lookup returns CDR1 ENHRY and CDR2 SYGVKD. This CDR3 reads CATMTGTNNQPQHF. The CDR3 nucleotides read TGTGCCACCATGACCGGGACAAACAATCAGCCCCAGCATTTT.

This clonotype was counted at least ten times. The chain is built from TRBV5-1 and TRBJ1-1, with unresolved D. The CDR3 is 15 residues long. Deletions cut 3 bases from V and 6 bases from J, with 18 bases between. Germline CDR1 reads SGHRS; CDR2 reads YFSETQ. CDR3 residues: CASSSRVAGVAEAFF. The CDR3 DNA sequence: TGCGCCAGCAGCTCTAGGGTCGCTGGGGTCGCTGAAGCTTTCTTT.

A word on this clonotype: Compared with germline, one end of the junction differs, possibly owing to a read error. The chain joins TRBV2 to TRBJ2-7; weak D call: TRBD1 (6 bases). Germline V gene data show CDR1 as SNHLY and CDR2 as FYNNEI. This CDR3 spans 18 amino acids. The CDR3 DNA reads TGTGCCTGCAGTTCGTATGGACAGCCGACCAGAACGGCCTACGAGCAGTACTTC. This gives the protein CACSSYGQPTRTAYEQYF.

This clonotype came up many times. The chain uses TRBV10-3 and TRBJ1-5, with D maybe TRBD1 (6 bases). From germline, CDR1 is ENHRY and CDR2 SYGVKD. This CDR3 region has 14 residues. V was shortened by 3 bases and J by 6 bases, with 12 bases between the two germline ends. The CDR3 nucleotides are TGTGCCATCAGTGAAGGGCAGGGGATTCAGCCCCAGCATTTT. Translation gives CAISEGQGIQPQHF.